The 18 T cell receptor beta chains presented below share a single source sample, sequenced in a study of regulatory T cells in long-lasting Graves disease. Time point specified: newly diagnosed GD, antithyroid drugs for less than 3 months. Extracted RNA from PBMCs served as the source of the TCR library. HTBI primers from iRepertoire and Arm-PCR of CDR3 regions yielded the TCR beta libraries. TCRdb recomputed calls from the multiplex PCR reads with MiXCR, one row per CDR3 protein. The sample has around 360,000 distinct CDR3 sequences, around 15% seen once; the top ten hold 20% to 25%. This sample was also put to use in a study of T cells in Graves' hyperthyroidism and ophthalmopathy.

Material: peripheral blood mononuclear cells (PBMCs), obtained at new diagnosis, from a patient treated with antithyroid drugs. All receptors derive from a woman aged 18-30 years with Graves disease.

This clonotype was observed many times. The rearrangement joins TRBV6-5 to TRBJ2-7, with D perhaps matching TRBD1 or TRBD2 (5 bases each). This CDR3 region has 16 residues. The germline V and J ends were trimmed by 2 bases and 0 bases, with 14 bases remaining between them. The germline CDR1 and CDR2 sequences are MNHEY and SVGAGI. In nucleotides, the CDR3 is TGTGCCAGCAGTTACGGGACGCAACCCATCTCCTACGAGCAGTACTTC. It codes for CASSYGTQPISYEQYF.

The rearrangement links TRBV6-1 to TRBJ2-2, with D maybe TRBD2 (7 bases). Trimming shortened V by 5 bases and J by 3 bases, and 19 bases separated the two germline ends. Per germline, CDR1 MNHNS and CDR2 SASEGT. This CDR3 spans 17 amino acids. CDR3 loop: CASSKVWGGVDTGELFF. In DNA form, the CDR3 reads TGTGCCAGCAGTAAAGTTTGGGGGGGCGTCGACACCGGGGAGCTGTTTTTT.

In regard to this clonotype: This could be a read error, since a much larger clone is one nucleotide away. Given the absence of the conserved phenylalanine or tryptophan at the CDR3 end, a read error is likely. The chain has TRBV6-2 or TRBV6-3 and TRBJ2-1; 7 bases line up with TRBD2. With 5 bases clipped from V and 1 base from J, the junction kept 8 bases outside the gene matches. Germline CDR1 is MNHEY and CDR2 is SVGEGT. The CDR3 runs to 16 residues. CDR3 sequence (DNA): TGTGCCAGCAGTGAATTGGGAGGGTGGTCCTACAATGAGCAGTTCTCC. It translates to CASSELGGWSYNEQFS.

This clonotype was counted ten times or more. The chain links TRBV5-1 to TRBJ2-5; a weak D match, TRBD1 (5 bases). The length of the CDR3 is 16 residues. Germline loops: CDR1 SGHRS, CDR2 YFSETQ. V was cut by 2 bases and J by 3 bases, with 17 bases left in between. The CDR3 nucleotides read TGCGCCAGCAGCTTTAGGGGAATCGGTAGGGAAGAGACCCAGTACTTC. It specifies CASSFRGIGREETQYF.

The gene calls are TRBV28 and TRBJ2-7; TRBD2 matches 7 bases. V was clipped by 7 bases and J by 1 base; unmatched bases: 7. In germline, CDR1 is MDHEN, CDR2 SYDVKM. The CDR3 consists of 14 residues. The CDR3 bases are TGTGCCAGCACTCGACTAGCTGAATCCTACGAGCAGTACTTC. Translating gives CASTRLAESYEQYF.

The chain links TRBV6-1 to TRBJ2-1; maybe TRBD1 (6 bases). V lost 1 base and J 6 bases, leaving 10 bases between the germline ends. The CDR3 runs to 14 residues. The V gene's germline CDR1 is MNHNS and CDR2 SASEGT. In nucleotides, the CDR3 is TGTGCCAGCAGTGAAGGGACAGAACCCAATGAGCAGTTCTTC. Translating gives CASSEGTEPNEQFF.

J is TRBJ1-1 and V is TRBV9, with D tentatively TRBD1 (5 bases). CDR1 is SGDLS and CDR2 is YYNGEE in the germline V gene. V was cut by 0 bases and J by 1 base, with 10 bases left in between. The CDR3 consists of 15 residues. Here the CDR3 reads CASSVDPGSNTEAFF. For the CDR3, the DNA is TGTGCCAGCAGCGTAGACCCAGGGTCGAACACTGAAGCTTTCTTT. The full variable domain, completed using reference TRBV9 and TRBJ1-1, is DSGVTQTPKHLITATGQRVTLRCSPRSGDLSVYWYQQSLDQGLQFLIQYYNGEERAKGNILERFSAQQFPDLHSELNLSSLELGDSALYFCASSVDPGSNTEAFFGQGTRLTVV.

There are many counts of this clonotype. The chain employs TRBV6-4 and TRBJ1-1, with a tentative D call TRBD1 (5 bases). The CDR3 is made up of 13 amino acids. Germline V gene lookup returns CDR1 MRHNA and CDR2 SNTAGT. Trimming stripped 5 bases from V and 3 bases from J, with 10 bases between. The CDR3 loop reads CASSWGLDTEAFF. CDR3 nucleotides: TGTGCCAGCAGTTGGGGCTTGGACACTGAAGCTTTCTTT.

This clonotype has a count of ten or more. The V and J genes are TRBV30 and TRBJ2-5; tentatively, D is TRBD2 (5 bases). CDR1 and CDR2 (germline): GTSNPN, SVGIG (reference sequence). This CDR3 spans 13 amino acids. Trimming took 0 bases from V and 5 from J, leaving 10 bases between them. CDR3 residues: CAWSVGREETQYF. CDR3 DNA: TGTGCCTGGAGTGTCGGTAGGGAGGAGACCCAGTACTTC.

As regards this clonotype: A much larger clone differs by one base, so this may be a read error. The chain uses TRBV6-5 and TRBJ2-5; D remains unclear. The CDR3 contains 15 residues. Germline V gene sequence: CDR1 MNHEY, CDR2 SVGAGI. CDR3: CASSYSNGYQETRYF. For the CDR3, the DNA is TGTGCCAGCAGTTACTCGAATGGGTACCAAGAGACCCGGTACTTC.

There are many counts of this clonotype. The chain uses TRBV12-3 or TRBV12-4 and TRBJ2-1; possibly TRBD1 or TRBD2 for D (5 bases each). V dropped 8 bases and J dropped 7 bases, with 15 bases sitting between them. The CDR3 runs 13 residues. DNA of the CDR3: TGTGCCAGCTCACTTGGGACGAAGAATGAGCAGTTCTTC. Translating it yields CASSLGTKNEQFF.

This clonotype has ten or more counts. The chain carries TRBV6-1 and TRBJ1-5; perhaps TRBD1 as D (6 bases). Between the trimmed V and J ends, which lost 10 bases and 0 bases, there was a span of 13 bases. Looked up from germline, CDR1 is MNHNS and CDR2 is SASEGT. The CDR3 is 14 residues long. CDR3 loop: CAITRDNSNQPQHF. The CDR3 DNA reads TGTGCCATCACCCGGGACAATAGCAATCAGCCCCAGCATTTT.

Here the CDR3 reads CASSQSLAGGGTFYEQFF. The CDR3 DNA follows: TGTGCCAGCAGCCAATCGCTAGCGGGAGGTGGTACTTTCTATGAGCAGTTCTTC. The chain combines TRBV3-1 with TRBJ2-1; 11 positions agree with TRBD2. This CDR3 has 18 residues. The germline CDR1 and CDR2 sequences are LGHDT and YNNKEL (reference sequence). The J segment lost 8 bases and the V segment lost 2 bases, leaving 14 bases of the junction unmatched.

The chain carries TRBV20-1 and TRBJ1-6; D gene unclear. V was pared by 5 bases and J by 9 bases, with 26 bases between. Germline CDR1 DFQATT, CDR2 SNEGSKA (reference sequence). This CDR3 has 17 amino acids. As DNA, the CDR3 is TGCAGTGCTCCACTTCCGGGAGCCGTAAAGTTTATTTCACCCCTCCACTTT. Translating it yields CSAPLPGAVKFISPLHF.

There are a few counts of this clonotype. The rearrangement links TRBV18 to TRBJ2-3, with 7 positions matching TRBD2. Germline V gene lookup returns CDR1 KGHSH and CDR2 LQKENI. This CDR3 has 17 residues. Germline trimming cut 3 bases from V and 4 bases from J; bases unmatched to any gene: 13. CDR3 nucleotides: TGTGCCAGCTCACCGCCACGGGGAGCGGGGAGGCCAGATACGCAGTATTTT. This codes for CASSPPRGAGRPDTQYF.

This clonotype was detected ten times or more. This sequence joins TRBV5-1 and TRBJ2-4; 8 bases match TRBD1. Germline V CDR1 and CDR2: SGHRS, YFSETQ. Germline trimming cut 3 bases from V and 2 bases from J; bases unmatched to any gene: 1. The CDR3 has 14 amino acids. CDR3 in amino acids: CASSWTGPKNIQYF. DNA of the CDR3: TGCGCCAGCAGCTGGACAGGGCCCAAAAACATTCAGTACTTC.

The chain couples TRBV27 to TRBJ2-1, with D perhaps matching TRBD1 (6 bases). Germline loops: CDR1 MNHEY, CDR2 SMNVEV (reference sequence). V lost 7 bases and J lost 6, with 16 bases in between. This CDR3 is built from 14 residues. CDR3 nucleotide sequence: TGTGCCAGCACAGAGACAGGAGTGTGCAATGAGCAGTTCTTC. Its protein product is CASTETGVCNEQFF.

In this sample, this clonotype turned up a few times. V usage is TRBV18 and J usage is TRBJ1-6, with TRBD1 matching 9 bases. CDR1 is KGHSH and CDR2 is LQKENI in the germline V gene. V gave up 1 base and J gave up 8 bases; unmatched junction bases: 6. The CDR3 runs 16 residues. The CDR3 spells CASSPRTGVLDSPLHF. CDR3 sequence (DNA): TGTGCCAGCTCACCACGGACAGGGGTTTTGGATTCACCCCTCCACTTT.